Reported below is one T cell receptor (beta chain). The germline gives CDR1 SQVTM, CDR2 ANQGSEA. The CDR3 consists of 14 residues. The V end lost 4 bases, the J end lost 1 base, and 12 bases lay between the germline ends. This entry comes from a study of technical replicates of blood from a few donors. The protocol was immunoSEQ multiplex PCR, while the TCRdb copy is restricted to in-frame clones and leaves out a portion. The sample shows some 100,000 clones, roughly 95% of them seen only once. Sequenced input: T cells isolated from PBMCs. This chain links TRBV29-1 with TRBJ2-3; tentatively, D is TRBD1 (5 bases). The receptor comes from a human donor in good health. The CDR3 sequence is CSVVRTLGTDTQYF. DNA of the CDR3: TGCAGCGTTGTGCGGACACTCGGCACAGATACGCAGTATTTT.